This TCR beta chain was sequenced in a study of T cell responses to AZD1222 COVID-19 vaccine. Second-dose timings of about 4 or about 12 weeks were pooled. The table came from immunoSEQ multiplex PCR; TCRdb's copy has only in-frame clones and leaves some out. The data contain under 130,000 clones, roughly 89% of them singletons. This clone was detected only once. No antigen is known for it. General observations from the study: White British donors predominated, females outnumbered males, and clonal diversity was possibly underestimated. An increase in Spike-specific TCR breadth and depth was observed after two AZD1222 doses. Only after the peak T cell response were repertoires sampled.

V was pared by 3 bases and J by 7 bases, with 5 bases of the junction left unmatched. CDR1 is LNHDA and CDR2 is SQIVND in the germline V gene (reference sequence). This CDR3 spans 15 amino acids. The receptor was derived from an adult who received the AZD1222 COVID-19 vaccine. Source: peripheral blood, taken 28 days after the second AZD1222 dose. This chain joins TRBV19 and TRBJ2-1, with TRBD2 identical over 11 bases. The CDR3 DNA reads TGTGCCAGTAGTATTCTAGCGGGAGGATCAAATGAGCAGTTCTTC. Its protein product is CASSILAGGSNEQFF.